Listed here are 29 T cell receptor beta chains from one sample, sequenced in a study of CD8 T cells in Susac syndrome. Random hexamers served to reverse transcribe roughly 0.45 to 1 ug RNA. TCRdb called the immunoSEQ multiplex PCR reads again in MiXCR, with one record for every CDR3 protein. The profile shows approximately 180,000 distinct CDR3 sequences, about 93% of them singletons. The sequenced material came from CD4+ T cells from PBMCs. These receptors all stem from a human donor with multiple sclerosis.

The rearrangement links TRBV5-6 to TRBJ2-3; D is undetermined. Germline-derived CDR1 and CDR2 are SGHDT and YYEEEE. V lost 2 bases to trimming and J lost 6 bases, with 16 bases between them. CDR3 length: 15 residues. Here the CDR3 DNA reads TGTGCCAGCAGCTTACGGGTTGGCGAGTCGGATACGCAGTATTTT. It encodes CASSLRVGESDTQYF.

The chain has TRBV5-1 and TRBJ2-5, with a tentative D call TRBD1 (5 bases). Deletions cut 3 bases from V and 7 bases from J, with 13 bases between. The CDR3 sequence is 13 residues long. Germline V gene sequence: CDR1 SGHRS, CDR2 YFSETQ. The CDR3 sequence: CASSSAQTGTQYF. The CDR3 coding sequence is TGCGCCAGCAGCTCGGCCCAAACAGGGACCCAGTACTTC.

The chain couples TRBV5-1 to TRBJ2-2; no firm D call. V lost 4 bases to trimming and J lost 1 base, with 8 bases between them. Germline CDR1 and CDR2: SGHRS and YFSETQ. The CDR3 has 14 residues. CDR3 in amino acids: CASSKDGNTGELFF. The CDR3 region has the DNA TGCGCCAGCAGCAAGGACGGGAACACCGGGGAGCTGTTTTTT.

This rearrangement joins TRBV5-1 to TRBJ1-1; D is unclear. Per the germline V gene, CDR1 is SGHRS and CDR2 is YFSETQ. The CDR3 consists of 13 residues. V was clipped by 0 bases and J by 8 bases, with 11 bases between them. CDR3: CASSLAPHTEAFF. In nucleotides, the CDR3 is TGCGCCAGCAGCTTGGCCCCACATACGGAAGCTTTCTTT.

This chain uses TRBV3-1 with TRBJ1-2, with 10 bases aligning to TRBD1. V dropped 3 bases and J dropped 5; count of bases not matched to a gene: 9. CDR3 length: 16 residues. CDR1 and CDR2 (germline): LGHDT, YNNKEL (reference sequence). The chain's CDR3 is CASSQRDRGAGYGYTF. DNA for the CDR3: TGTGCCAGCAGCCAGCGGGACAGGGGAGCAGGGTATGGCTACACCTTC.

This chain uses TRBV6-1 with TRBJ1-5; a possible D gene is TRBD1 (5 bases). V gave up 5 bases and J gave up 1 base, with 18 bases separating them. Germline V gives CDR1 MNHNS, CDR2 SASEGT. The CDR3 has 17 residues. The CDR3 DNA reads as TGTGCCAGCAGTACCGGGATCCTCGAGGGGAGCAATCAGCCCCAGCATTTT. This codes for CASSTGILEGSNQPQHF.

V and J are TRBV5-1 and TRBJ2-2; maybe TRBD2 (5 bases). Germline V gene lookup returns CDR1 SGHRS and CDR2 YFSETQ. V was pared by 8 bases and J by 5 bases, with 13 bases between. The CDR3 spans 13 residues. CDR3 bases: TGCGCCAGTCCCGCCCGGGAAACCGGGGAGCTGTTTTTT. Translation gives CASPARETGELFF.

The chain employs TRBV11-2 and TRBJ1-2; 11 bases line up with TRBD1. Looked up from germline, CDR1 is SGHAT and CDR2 is FQNNGV. This CDR3 region has 14 residues. V shed 1 base and J 6 bases; nucleotides not matched to a gene: 1. The CDR3 sequence is CASSLGGQGDGYTF. The CDR3 DNA reads TGTGCCAGCAGCTTAGGGGGACAGGGGGATGGCTACACCTTC.

The chain recombines TRBV5-1 with TRBJ2-5, with 9 bases fitting TRBD1. V gave up 9 bases and J gave up 6 bases; unmatched junction bases: 18. This CDR3 spans 16 amino acids. The V gene's germline CDR1 is SGHRS and CDR2 YFSETQ. The DNA of the CDR3 is TGCGCCACCATAGAACCTCCGACAGGGGGTTTAAAGACCCAGTACTTC. Its translation: CATIEPPTGGLKTQYF.

The chain couples TRBV11-2 to TRBJ1-1, with no clear D. The V gene lost 5 bases and the J gene lost 4 bases, with 14 bases spanning the gap. The CDR3 is 14 residues long. The germline CDR1 and CDR2 sequences are SGHAT and FQNNGV. DNA for the CDR3: TGTGCCAGCAGCATTTTGGGTTGGGGCACTGAAGCTTTCTTT. It yields the protein CASSILGWGTEAFF.

The chain uses TRBV7-3 and TRBJ2-1; D might be TRBD2 (5 bases). This CDR3 is 15 amino acids long. Trimming took 5 bases from V and 7 from J, leaving 18 bases between them. Per the germline V gene, CDR1 is SGHTA and CDR2 is FQGTGA. The CDR3 coding sequence is TGTGCCAGCAGCCTCCGGCGAGGGCTAGAGAATGAGCAGTTCTTC. Encoded protein: CASSLRRGLENEQFF.

This chain uses TRBV4-1 with TRBJ1-2, with D possibly being TRBD1 (5 bases). The CDR3 is made up of 16 amino acids. V lost 3 bases to trimming and J lost 7 bases, with 21 bases between them. Looked up from germline, CDR1 is MGHRA and CDR2 is YSYEKL. CDR3: CASSQDFRVGLGGYTF. As DNA, the CDR3 is TGCGCCAGCAGCCAGGACTTCAGGGTCGGGCTTGGTGGCTACACCTTC.

This clonotype was recorded once. The chain recombines TRBV29-1 with TRBJ2-7; D perhaps matches TRBD1 (5 bases). The CDR3 has 11 amino acids. Germline V gene lookup returns CDR1 SQVTM and CDR2 ANQGSEA. Here the CDR3 DNA reads TGCAGTGGTGGACAAATCCACGAGCAGTACTTC. Amino acids: CSGGQIHEQYF.

The chain uses TRBV2 and TRBJ2-7; the D gene is possibly TRBD1 (5 bases). The CDR3 is 12 amino acids. Looked up from germline, CDR1 is SNHLY and CDR2 is FYNNEI. V lost 6 bases and J lost 4, with 10 bases in between. In nucleotides, the CDR3 is TGTGCCAGCAGGACAGAAAAATACGAGCAGTACTTC. It translates to CASRTEKYEQYF.

In its sample, this clonotype was seen a few times. The chain uses TRBV3-1 and TRBJ1-2, with D tentatively TRBD1 (5 bases). Germline V CDR1 and CDR2: LGHDT, YNNKEL (reference sequence). CDR3 length: 14 residues. V lost 4 bases to trimming and J lost 5 bases, with 14 bases between them. The CDR3 DNA reads as TGTGCCAGCAGCCCCGACAACCAGGGTTATGGCTACACCTTC. As protein: CASSPDNQGYGYTF.

The genes are TRBV7-9 and TRBJ1-2; TRBD1 matches at 7 bases. Germline lookup yields CDR1 SEHNR and CDR2 FQNEAQ (reference sequence). V lost 2 bases to trimming and J lost 4 bases; unmatched junction nucleotides: 13. The length of the CDR3 is 17 residues. The CDR3 region is CASSLRGGQWNVYGYTF. The CDR3 nucleotides are TGTGCCAGCAGCTTAAGGGGGGGACAGTGGAATGTCTATGGCTACACCTTC.

The chain employs TRBV19 and TRBJ1-5; D is uncertain. With 7 bases removed from V and 0 bases from J, the gap between germline ends came to 10 bases. In germline, CDR1 is LNHDA, CDR2 SQIVND (reference sequence). The CDR3 has 14 residues. CDR3 sequence (DNA): TGTGCCAGTATAGCATTCGATAGCAATCAGCCCCAGCATTTT. Protein sequence: CASIAFDSNQPQHF.

The J gene is TRBJ1-3, the V gene TRBV5-6, with a tentative D call TRBD1 (5 bases). Germline loops: CDR1 SGHDT, CDR2 YYEEEE. With 0 bases removed from V and 0 bases from J, the gap between germline ends came to 10 bases. The length of the CDR3 is 16 residues. The CDR3 DNA follows: TGTGCCAGCAGCTTGGACAGGTTAAGCTCTGGAAACACCATATATTTT. As protein: CASSLDRLSSGNTIYF.

V gene TRBV20-1 combines with J gene TRBJ2-7; 7 bases fit TRBD2. This CDR3 region has 15 residues. Trimming removed 6 bases from V and 2 bases from J; junction bases left unmatched: 13. The germline V gene encodes CDR1 DFQATT and CDR2 SNEGSKA (reference sequence). In nucleotides, the CDR3 is TGCAGTGCCCCCGGGGCTAGCGGTTATCCCTACGAGCAGTACTTC. It is translated as CSAPGASGYPYEQYF.

The CDR3 sequence: CASSQAFQGFYHEQYF. DNA for the CDR3: TGTGCCAGCAGCCAAGCTTTCCAGGGCTTCTACCACGAGCAGTACTTC. V and J are TRBV14 and TRBJ2-7; possibly TRBD1 for D (5 bases). The CDR3 extends over 16 amino acids. V shed 1 base and J shed 5 bases, with 18 bases lying between them. CDR1 and CDR2 (germline): SGHDN, FVKESK.

The V and J genes are TRBV20-1 and TRBJ2-7; no firm D call. Germline V gene sequence: CDR1 DFQATT, CDR2 SNEGSKA (reference sequence). Between the trimmed V and J ends, which lost 7 bases and 2 bases, there was a span of 9 bases. The CDR3 is made up of 11 amino acids. CDR3 region: CSVQAPYEQYF. For the CDR3, the DNA is TGCAGTGTTCAGGCACCCTACGAGCAGTACTTC.

This CDR3 is CASRLPGQGSPGELFF. The CDR3 region has the DNA TGTGCCAGCAGATTGCCGGGACAGGGTTCCCCCGGGGAGCTGTTTTTT. The V and J genes are TRBV27 and TRBJ2-2; 9 bases match TRBD1. J gave up 6 bases and V 6 bases, and 11 bases lay outside the gene matches. This CDR3 comprises 16 residues. Germline CDR1 reads MNHEY; CDR2 reads SMNVEV (reference sequence).

This sequence joins TRBV20-1 and TRBJ1-1; D ambiguous. V lost 0 bases and J 1 base, leaving 9 bases between the germline ends. CDR1 and CDR2 (germline): DFQATT, SNEGSKA (reference sequence). The CDR3 is made up of 14 amino acids. CDR3 nucleotides: TGCAGTGCTAGAGATCGGAGCGGGAACACTGAAGCTTTCTTT. It translates to CSARDRSGNTEAFF.

The rearrangement links TRBV10-2 to TRBJ1-5; D uncertain. The CDR3 is made up of 14 amino acids. The germline gives CDR1 WSHSY, CDR2 SAAADI. Between the trimmed V and J ends, which lost 3 bases and 1 base, there was a span of 7 bases. CDR3 in amino acids: CASSDRSSNQPQHF. DNA of the CDR3: TGCGCCAGCAGTGATAGGTCCAGCAATCAGCCCCAGCATTTT.

The gene calls are TRBV23-1 and TRBJ2-3; D might be TRBD1 (6 bases). TRBV23-1 is labeled an ORF, and its function is uncertain. CDR3 length: 14 amino acids. The V gene lost 7 bases and the J gene lost 2 bases, with 13 bases spanning the gap. CDR3 region: CASTPTGPTDTQYF. CDR3 in DNA: TGCGCCAGCACCCCGACAGGCCCCACAGATACGCAGTATTTT.

The genes are TRBV20-1 and TRBJ2-3, with 8 bases aligning to TRBD1. The CDR3 sequence is 16 residues long. J lost 0 bases, V lost 2 bases, and 7 bases had no gene match. Germline CDR1 and CDR2: DFQATT and SNEGSKA (reference sequence). The CDR3 DNA sequence: TGCAGTGCTAGACCGGGACAGGCAACTAGCACAGATACGCAGTATTTT. Translating it yields CSARPGQATSTDTQYF.

This sequence joins TRBV18 and TRBJ2-7; D could derive from TRBD1 or TRBD2 (5 bases each). The CDR3 runs to 17 residues. Looked up from germline, CDR1 is KGHSH and CDR2 is LQKENI. The V gene lost 3 bases and the J gene lost 5 bases, with 23 bases spanning the gap. The CDR3 bases are TGTGCCAGCTCACCGATACGGCCCGGGATTGGACATAACGAGCAGTACTTC. This translates into CASSPIRPGIGHNEQYF.

This sequence joins TRBV2 and TRBJ1-1; 9 bases agree with TRBD1. V dropped 8 bases and J dropped 4; count of bases not matched to a gene: 8. From germline, CDR1 is SNHLY and CDR2 FYNNEI. The CDR3 consists of 14 residues. Here the CDR3 reads CASSTGQGRTEAFF. CDR3 in DNA: TGTGCCAGCTCCACGGGACAGGGCCGCACTGAAGCTTTCTTT.

V is TRBV2 and J is TRBJ2-4; no definite D call. The V and J ends lost 1 base and 7 bases respectively, with 8 bases between them. The CDR3 runs to 13 residues. Germline loops: CDR1 SNHLY, CDR2 FYNNEI. CDR3 in DNA: TGTGCCAGCAGTGAAGGGGTGATTAACATTCAGTACTTC. Translating gives CASSEGVINIQYF. Using reference TRBV2 and TRBJ2-4 for the parts outside the CDR3, the full variable domain is EPEVTQTPSHQVTQMGQEVILRCVPISNHLYFYWYRQILGQKVEFLVSFYNNEISEKSEIFDDQFSVERPDGSNFTLKIRSTKLEDSAMYFCASSEGVINIQYFGAGTRLSVL.